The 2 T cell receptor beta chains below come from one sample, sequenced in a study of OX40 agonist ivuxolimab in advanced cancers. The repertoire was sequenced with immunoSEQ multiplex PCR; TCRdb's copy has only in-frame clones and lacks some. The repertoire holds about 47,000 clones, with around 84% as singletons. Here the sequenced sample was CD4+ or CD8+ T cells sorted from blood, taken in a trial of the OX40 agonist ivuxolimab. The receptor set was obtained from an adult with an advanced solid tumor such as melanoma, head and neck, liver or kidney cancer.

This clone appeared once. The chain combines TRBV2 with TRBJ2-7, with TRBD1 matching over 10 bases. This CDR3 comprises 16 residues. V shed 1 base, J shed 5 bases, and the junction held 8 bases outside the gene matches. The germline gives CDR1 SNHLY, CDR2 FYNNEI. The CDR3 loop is CASSEVRDRGDHEQYF. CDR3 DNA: TGTGCCAGCAGTGAAGTTAGGGACAGGGGCGACCACGAGCAGTACTTC. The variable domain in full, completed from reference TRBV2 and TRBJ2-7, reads EPEVTQTPSHQVTQMGQEVILRCVPISNHLYFYWYRQILGQKVEFLVSFYNNEISEKSEIFDDQFSVERPDGSNFTLKIRSTKLEDSAMYFCASSEVRDRGDHEQYFGPGTRLTVT.

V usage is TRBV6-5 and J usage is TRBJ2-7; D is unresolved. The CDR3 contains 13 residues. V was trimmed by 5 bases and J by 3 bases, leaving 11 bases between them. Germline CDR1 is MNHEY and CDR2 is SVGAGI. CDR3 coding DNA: TGTGCCAGCAGTGAAGATAGATACTACGAGCAGTACTTC. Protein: CASSEDRYYEQYF.